One sample yielded the 25 T cell receptor beta chains listed below, sequenced in a study of blood T cell repertoires in COVID-19. The method was immunoSEQ multiplex PCR; TCRdb's version includes in-frame clones alone and lacks a portion of them. The sample lists almost 400,000 clones; around 92% were seen once. Input material: PBMCs or T cells enriched from blood (not recorded which). The source of these receptors is a woman aged 25 to 45 who had recovered from COVID-19.

The chain is built from TRBV7-9 and TRBJ2-7; D may be TRBD2 (5 bases). The length of the CDR3 is 15 residues. Trimming pared 5 bases from V and 0 bases from J, leaving 14 bases between. Germline V gene data show CDR1 as SEHNR and CDR2 as FQNEAQ (reference sequence). For the CDR3, the DNA is TGTGCCAGCAGCACCGGGGAGCCCGACTCCTACGAGCAGTACTTC. This gives the protein CASSTGEPDSYEQYF.

The V and J genes are TRBV29-1 and TRBJ2-7; 9 bases line up with TRBD1. This CDR3 has 13 amino acids. After removal of 6 bases from V and 5 bases from J, the junction contained 8 bases not matched to a gene. CDR1 SQVTM and CDR2 ANQGSEA come from the germline V gene. CDR3 bases: TGCAGCGTGGGCGTACAGGGGGCCCACGAGCAGTACTTC. It codes for CSVGVQGAHEQYF.

This sequence joins TRBV27 and TRBJ2-7; 8 positions agree with TRBD1. CDR1 and CDR2 from the germline V gene are MNHEY and SMNVEV (reference sequence). This CDR3 region has 13 residues. The trim removed 5 bases at V and 5 bases at J, leaving 5 bases unmatched. CDR3 sequence reads: CASSPGQANEQYF. As DNA, the CDR3 is TGTGCCAGCAGTCCGGGACAGGCTAACGAGCAGTACTTC.

This chain joins TRBV4-2 and TRBJ2-1, with 10 bases fitting TRBD2. J was trimmed by 4 bases and V by 1 base; bases with no gene match: 7. Germline loops: CDR1 LGHNA, CDR2 YNFKEQ. The CDR3 length is 17 residues. CDR3 in DNA: TGTGCCAGCAGCCAAGGTCTACTAGCGGGACCATACAATGAGCAGTTCTTC. Its protein is CASSQGLLAGPYNEQFF.

This clone turned up a few times. This rearrangement joins TRBV3-1 (or the pseudogene TRBV3-2) to TRBJ1-1; the D gene is possibly TRBD1 (6 bases). Germline-derived CDR1 and CDR2 are LGHDT and YNNKEL (reference sequence). The germline V and J ends were trimmed by 4 bases and 9 bases, with 12 bases remaining between them. The CDR3 contains 12 residues. The CDR3 DNA reads TGTGCCAGCAGCCTCGGGACACGGAAAGCTTTCTTT. Translated: CASSLGTRKAFF.

J is TRBJ1-1 and V is TRBV19, with D possibly TRBD1 on 6 matching bases. The germline V gene encodes CDR1 LNHDA and CDR2 SQIVND (reference sequence). CDR3 size: 13 residues. Trimming cost V 7 bases and J 8 bases, with 17 bases left between them. The CDR3 DNA reads TGTGCCAGTAATCCAGGGGCCCCTTCCGAAGCTTTCTTT. Amino acids: CASNPGAPSEAFF.

The chain is built from TRBV5-4 and TRBJ1-2, with 8 bases matching TRBD1. With 4 bases clipped from V and 0 bases from J, the junction kept 5 bases outside the gene matches. Germline values: CDR1 SGHNT, CDR2 YYREEE (reference sequence). The CDR3 sequence is 15 residues long. CDR3 protein: CASSAGQGANYGYTF. DNA of the CDR3: TGTGCCAGCAGCGCCGGACAGGGAGCTAACTATGGCTACACCTTC.

This clone was found once. The rearrangement uses TRBV11-2 and TRBJ2-2; 7 bases match TRBD1. This CDR3 is 14 amino acids long. With V trimmed by 5 bases and J by 4 bases, 4 bases remained unmatched. Germline V lookup: CDR1 SGHAT, CDR2 FQNNGV. This CDR3 is CASSRQGITGELFF. Written as DNA, the CDR3 is TGTGCCAGCAGCCGACAGGGAATCACCGGGGAGCTGTTTTTT.

The gene calls are TRBV28 and TRBJ1-4; TRBD1 aligns across 9 bases. Germline V gene data show CDR1 as MDHEN and CDR2 as SYDVKM. The V segment lost 8 bases and the J segment 6 bases; nucleotides outside the gene matches: 10. The CDR3 loop spans 15 amino acids. The CDR3 sequence: CASSRPGQGHEKLFF. CDR3 sequence (DNA): TGTGCCAGCTCTAGACCGGGACAGGGTCATGAAAAACTGTTTTTT.

This clone has a single count. The rearrangement joins TRBV7-8 to TRBJ2-2, with 11 positions matching TRBD2. V lost 2 bases and J lost 2; bases outside the gene matches: 7. This CDR3 is built from 18 residues. Germline loops: CDR1 SGHVS, CDR2 FQNEAQ. The CDR3 bases are TGTGCCAGCAGCTTATTAGTACTAGCGGGGGTCAACACCGGGGAGCTGTTTTTT. It codes for CASSLLVLAGVNTGELFF.

This clone was seen a single time. This sequence joins TRBV27 and TRBJ1-5; 9 nucleotides match TRBD1. The CDR3 covers 15 residues. Trimming took 0 bases from V and 6 from J; bases not matched to a gene: 3. Germline CDR1 MNHEY, CDR2 SMNVEV (reference sequence). The CDR3 here is CASSLSLTGGQPQHF. The CDR3 DNA sequence: TGTGCCAGCAGTTTATCCCTGACAGGGGGTCAGCCCCAGCATTTT.

The chain uses TRBV23-1 and TRBJ1-5; D ambiguous. TRBV23-1 is an ORF for which the function is uncertain. The CDR3 spans 12 residues. Trimming removed 1 base from V and 6 bases from J, with 4 bases in between. This CDR3 is CASSQYTQPQHF. CDR3 sequence (DNA): TGCGCCAGCAGTCAATACACTCAGCCCCAGCATTTT.

This chain joins TRBV30 and TRBJ2-3, with 10 nucleotides matching TRBD1. The CDR3 contains 14 residues. J gave up 4 bases and V 8 bases, and 9 bases lay outside the gene matches. CDR1 and CDR2 from the germline V gene are GTSNPN and SVGIG (reference sequence). CDR3: CAGQTGTGADTQYF. The CDR3 bases are TGTGCCGGGCAAACCGGGACAGGGGCAGATACGCAGTATTTT. Together with reference TRBV30 and TRBJ2-3, the CDR3 gives the full variable domain: SQTIHQWPATLVQPVGSPLSLECTVEGTSNPNLYWYRQAAGRGLQLLFYSVGIGQISSEVPQNLSASRPQDRQFILSSKKLLLSDSGFYLCAGQTGTGADTQYFGPGTRLTVL.

The V and J genes are TRBV29-1 and TRBJ2-7, with 7 bases that match TRBD1. Germline V gene data show CDR1 as SQVTM and CDR2 as ANQGSEA. The V segment lost 7 bases and the J segment 6 bases; nucleotides outside the gene matches: 12. The CDR3 contains 13 residues. The DNA of the CDR3 is TGCAGCGCCCGGGACAGAGGGGCCAGCGAGCAGTACTTC. This gives the protein CSARDRGASEQYF.

V gene TRBV5-4 combines with J gene TRBJ1-1; no reliable D call. The CDR3 runs 14 residues. Trimming removed 4 bases at V and 0 bases at J, with 10 bases between. From germline, CDR1 is SGHNT and CDR2 YYREEE (reference sequence). The CDR3 sequence is CASSVSAMNTEAFF. CDR3 in DNA: TGTGCCAGCAGCGTTAGCGCAATGAACACTGAAGCTTTCTTT.

This clone has a handful of counts. The rearrangement links TRBV6-5 to TRBJ2-2; no definite D call. The germline V gene has CDR1 MNHEY and CDR2 SVGAGI. V was pared by 6 bases and J by 7 bases, with 12 bases between. The CDR3 consists of 13 residues. The chain's CDR3 is CASSPGDLGELFF. The CDR3 DNA reads as TGTGCCAGCAGCCCCGGAGACCTCGGGGAGCTGTTTTTT.

This sequence joins TRBV10-1 and TRBJ1-2, with D hard to call. V lost 3 bases to trimming and J lost 4 bases, with 24 bases between them. The CDR3 runs 18 residues. Germline V gene sequence: CDR1 WNHNN, CDR2 SYGVQD (reference sequence). The DNA for the CDR3 is TGCGCCAGCAGTGATCTACCCCCGGGGATAAGACGGAGCTATGGCTACACCTTC. It codes for CASSDLPPGIRRSYGYTF.

The chain uses TRBV7-8 and TRBJ1-2; possible D gene TRBD1, 6 bases. Germline V gives CDR1 SGHVS, CDR2 FQNEAQ. V lost 0 bases to trimming and J lost 12 bases, with 20 bases between them. The CDR3 covers 15 residues. The CDR3 sequence: CASSLAQPGVARNTF. The DNA for the CDR3 is TGTGCCAGCAGCTTAGCGCAACCAGGGGTCGCCAGAAACACCTTC.

The table lists this clone with a count of one. Other DNA sequences from this sample encode an identical CDR3 as well. V is TRBV28 and J is TRBJ1-2; D is perhaps TRBD1 (5 bases). The V end was cut by 3 bases, the J end by 2 bases, with 7 bases between. The CDR3 covers 13 residues. Per germline, CDR1 MDHEN and CDR2 SYDVKM. The CDR3 sequence: CASSLGGNYGYTF. The DNA for the CDR3 is TGTGCCAGCAGTTTGGGGGGGAACTATGGCTACACCTTC.

This chain uses TRBV7-2 with TRBJ1-5; TRBD1 agrees at 8 bases. Germline CDR1 is SGHTA and CDR2 is FQGNSA. V lost 5 bases to trimming and J lost 6 bases; unmatched junction nucleotides: 9. The CDR3 has 15 residues. The CDR3 is CASSGRGLVGQPQHF. CDR3 DNA sequence: TGTGCCAGCAGCGGCAGGGGGCTGGTTGGTCAGCCCCAGCATTTT.

The rearrangement joins TRBV30 to TRBJ1-1, with D possibly matching TRBD1 (5 bases). The V gene lost 4 bases and the J gene lost 7 bases, with 7 bases spanning the gap. Germline V gives CDR1 GTSNPN, CDR2 SVGIG (reference sequence). The CDR3 is 10 residues long. CDR3 DNA: TGTGCCTGGATTCAGGGTGAAGCTTTCTTT. Translation gives CAWIQGEAFF.

The chain links TRBV27 to TRBJ2-3; D perhaps matches TRBD2 (5 bases). The CDR3 is made up of 14 amino acids. V lost 8 bases to trimming and J lost 2 bases, with 14 bases between them. Per germline, CDR1 MNHEY and CDR2 SMNVEV (reference sequence). The CDR3 sequence is CASGAGFYTDTQYF. Written as DNA, the CDR3 is TGTGCCAGCGGCGCGGGTTTTTACACAGATACGCAGTATTTT.

This chain links TRBV15 with TRBJ1-2; 9 positions agree with TRBD1. CDR1 LNHNV and CDR2 YYDKDF come from the germline V gene (reference sequence). The CDR3 extends over 18 amino acids. With V trimmed by 5 bases and J by 2 bases, 15 bases remained unmatched. The CDR3 sequence: CATSRGTGTIFSNYGYTF. The CDR3 DNA reads as TGTGCCACCAGCCGCGGGACAGGGACAATTTTTTCAAACTATGGCTACACCTTC. Combining the CDR3 with reference TRBV15 and TRBJ1-2 gives the whole variable domain DAMVIQNPRYQVTQFGKPVTLSCSQTLNHNVMYWYQQKSSQAPKLLFHYYDKDFNNEADTPDNFQSRRPNTSFCFLDIRSPGLGDTAMYLCATSRGTGTIFSNYGYTFGSGTRLTVV.

This rearrangement joins TRBV10-1 to TRBJ1-3, with 7 bases aligning to TRBD1. The germline V gene encodes CDR1 WNHNN and CDR2 SYGVQD (reference sequence). Germline trimming cut 3 bases from V and 3 bases from J; bases unmatched to any gene: 8. The CDR3 sequence is 16 residues long. Here the CDR3 DNA reads TGCGCCAGCAGTGATCCCGGGACAGCCAATGGAAACACCATATATTTT. Its protein product is CASSDPGTANGNTIYF.

This sequence joins TRBV18 and TRBJ1-3; a possible D gene is TRBD1 (6 bases). The CDR3 sequence is 15 residues long. V was cut by 2 bases and J by 2 bases, with 10 bases left in between. The germline CDR1 and CDR2 sequences are KGHSH and LQKENI. As DNA, the CDR3 is TGTGCCAGCTCACCAACAGGGACCACTGGAAACACCATATATTTT. It yields the protein CASSPTGTTGNTIYF.